These T cell receptor beta chains were read from a single sample in a study of sequential checkpoint blockade in melanoma. Produced via immunoSEQ multiplex PCR; TCRdb's table is partial and in-frame only. This sample has fewer than 4,000 clones, with roughly 23% found just once. The sample here was tumor tissue (inferred from file names), taken from a patient given nivolumab and ipilimumab in sequence. The origin of the receptors is a human donor with melanoma. Each CDR3 is given with its conserved first and last residue. The order of the fields is V gene, D gene, CDR3 length, J gene, clone size, CDR3 protein, CDR3 DNA. A D gene is named only where the DNA matches it firmly. Clone size, where shown, is once, few, many, or a class for clones that have expanded.

v_gene: TRBV5-1
d_gene: NA
len: 14
j_gene: TRBJ1-5
abundance: NA
CDR3aa: CASSLGASNQPQHF
CDR3nt: TGCGCCAGCAGCCTGGGGGCGAGCAATCAGCCCCAGCATTTT

v_gene: TRBV29-1
d_gene: NA
len: 16
j_gene: TRBJ2-7
abundance: NA
CDR3aa: CSASVWGQLSSYEQYF
CDR3nt: TGCAGCGCCTCTGTTTGGGGGCAGCTAAGCTCCTACGAGCAGTACTTC

v_gene: TRBV11-3
d_gene: NA
len: 16
j_gene: TRBJ2-6
abundance: NA
CDR3aa: CASSLVRSFGANVLTF
CDR3nt: TGTGCCAGCAGCTTAGTCCGGAGTTTTGGGGCCAACGTCCTGACTTTC

v_gene: TRBV6-8
d_gene: NA
len: 15
j_gene: TRBJ1-6
abundance: few
CDR3aa: CASSYSYKGNSPLHF
CDR3nt: TGTGCCAGCAGTTACTCGTACAAGGGGAATTCACCCCTCCACTTT

v_gene: TRBV9
d_gene: NA
len: 15
j_gene: TRBJ2-3
abundance: NA
CDR3aa: CASSASGYFTDTQYF
CDR3nt: TGTGCCAGCAGTGCCTCAGGGTATTTTACAGATACGCAGTATTTT

v_gene: TRBV11-3
d_gene: TRBD1
len: 15
j_gene: TRBJ1-1
abundance: medium-sized
CDR3aa: CASSLTGLNNAEAFF
CDR3nt: TGTGCCAGCAGCTTGACAGGGCTGAACAACGCTGAAGCTTTCTTT

v_gene: TRBV11-3
d_gene: TRBD2
len: 18
j_gene: TRBJ2-7
abundance: many
CDR3aa: CASSLGGTSGTLISEQYF
CDR3nt: TGTGCCAGCAGCTTAGGAGGAACTAGCGGGACCCTTATCTCCGAGCAGTACTTC

v_gene: TRBV14
d_gene: NA
len: 17
j_gene: TRBJ2-1
abundance: few
CDR3aa: CASSQDPVGTVYNEQFF
CDR3nt: TGTGCCAGCAGCCAAGACCCCGTCGGGACGGTTTACAATGAGCAGTTCTTC

v_gene: TRBV6-8
d_gene: NA
len: 13
j_gene: TRBJ2-5
abundance: NA
CDR3aa: CASSTGEKGTQYF
CDR3nt: TGTGCCAGCTCAACGGGGGAGAAGGGGACCCAGTACTTC

v_gene: TRBV15
d_gene: NA
len: 15
j_gene: TRBJ2-7
abundance: NA
CDR3aa: CATSLGGGSPYEQYF
CDR3nt: TGTGCCACCAGCCTCGGAGGGGGGTCCCCCTACGAGCAGTACTTC

v_gene: TRBV30
d_gene: TRBD1
len: 17
j_gene: TRBJ1-5
abundance: NA
CDR3aa: CAWSRDRGSGGNQPQHF
CDR3nt: TGTGCCTGGAGTCGGGACAGGGGCAGCGGGGGCAATCAGCCCCAGCATTTT

v_gene: TRBV5-1
d_gene: NA
len: 18
j_gene: TRBJ2-6
abundance: NA
CDR3aa: CASSFKLASGSGANVLTF
CDR3nt: TGCGCCAGCAGCTTCAAGTTGGCTAGTGGTTCCGGGGCCAACGTCCTGACTTTC

v_gene: TRBV11-3
d_gene: NA
len: 16
j_gene: TRBJ1-3
abundance: medium-sized
CDR3aa: CASSLMWGASGNTIYF
CDR3nt: TGTGCCAGCAGCTTAATGTGGGGGGCCTCCGGAAACACCATATATTTT

v_gene: TRBV7-6
d_gene: TRBD1
len: 16
j_gene: TRBJ2-2
abundance: few
CDR3aa: CASSLLLQGGTGELFF
CDR3nt: TGTGCCAGCAGCCTCCTTTTACAGGGGGGCACCGGGGAGCTGTTTTTT

v_gene: TRBV18
d_gene: NA
len: 14
j_gene: TRBJ1-2
abundance: NA
CDR3aa: CASSPDTSIGGYTF
CDR3nt: TGTGCCAGCTCACCGGACACCAGTATTGGTGGCTACACCTTC

v_gene: TRBV11-3
d_gene: TRBD2
len: 15
j_gene: TRBJ2-7
abundance: medium-sized
CDR3aa: CASSFLAGGPHEQYF
CDR3nt: TGTGCCAGCAGCTTCCTAGCGGGAGGGCCCCACGAGCAGTACTTC

v_gene: TRBV11-3
d_gene: NA
len: 14
j_gene: TRBJ2-7
abundance: many
CDR3aa: CASSLGPGPYEQYF
CDR3nt: TGTGCCAGCAGCTTAGGGCCCGGGCCCTACGAGCAGTACTTC

v_gene: TRBV11-3
d_gene: NA
len: 14
j_gene: TRBJ2-3
abundance: few
CDR3aa: CASSLDLGTDTQYF
CDR3nt: TGTGCCAGCAGCTTAGACTTAGGGACAGATACGCAGTATTTT

v_gene: TRBV5-1
d_gene: NA
len: 16
j_gene: TRBJ1-2
abundance: NA
CDR3aa: CASSRTPGGDPDGYTF
CDR3nt: TGCGCCAGCAGCAGGACACCAGGCGGCGACCCAGATGGCTACACCTTC

v_gene: TRBV5-1
d_gene: NA
len: 17
j_gene: TRBJ2-1
abundance: NA
CDR3aa: CASSSGPRGPSYNEQFF
CDR3nt: TGCGCCAGCAGCTCAGGACCCCGGGGGCCCTCCTACAATGAGCAGTTCTTC

v_gene: TRBV11-3
d_gene: NA
len: 14
j_gene: TRBJ1-4
abundance: medium-sized
CDR3aa: CASSTGRLREKLFF
CDR3nt: TGTGCCAGCAGCACCGGACGGCTCAGGGAAAAACTGTTTTTT

v_gene: TRBV29-1
d_gene: TRBD1
len: 16
j_gene: TRBJ1-2
abundance: NA
CDR3aa: CSVEAGTGYFGYGYTF
CDR3nt: TGCAGCGTTGAAGCCGGGACAGGGTATTTTGGTTATGGCTACACCTTC

v_gene: TRBV5-1
d_gene: TRBD2
len: 15
j_gene: TRBJ2-7
abundance: NA
CDR3aa: CASRTGTSGYYEQYF
CDR3nt: TGCGCCAGCAGAACCGGGACTAGCGGATACTACGAGCAGTACTTC

v_gene: TRBV11-3
d_gene: TRBD1
len: 15
j_gene: TRBJ1-2
abundance: medium-sized
CDR3aa: CASSSPDRGRVGYTF
CDR3nt: TGTGCCAGCAGCTCCCCGGACAGGGGGCGAGTAGGCTACACCTTC

v_gene: TRBV19
d_gene: NA
len: 15
j_gene: TRBJ1-2
abundance: NA
CDR3aa: CASSRARDGNYGYTF
CDR3nt: TGTGCCAGTAGTAGAGCCAGGGACGGAAACTATGGCTACACCTTC

v_gene: TRBV6-8
d_gene: NA
len: 14
j_gene: TRBJ2-2
abundance: NA
CDR3aa: CASSVQPNTGELFF
CDR3nt: TGTGCCAGCAGTGTGCAGCCGAACACCGGGGAGCTGTTTTTT

v_gene: TRBV28
d_gene: NA
len: 14
j_gene: TRBJ1-3
abundance: few
CDR3aa: CASSLSTVGNTIYF
CDR3nt: TGTGCCAGCAGTTTATCTACGGTTGGAAACACCATATATTTT

v_gene: TRBV11-3
d_gene: NA
len: 17
j_gene: TRBJ2-6
abundance: few
CDR3aa: CASSLEPESSGANVLTF
CDR3nt: TGTGCCAGCAGCTTAGAACCCGAGAGCTCTGGGGCCAACGTCCTGACTTTC

v_gene: TRBV4-1
d_gene: NA
len: 15
j_gene: TRBJ2-7
abundance: NA
CDR3aa: CASSQSRGGSYEQYF
CDR3nt: TGCGCCAGCAGCCAATCCAGGGGCGGCTCCTACGAGCAGTACTTC

v_gene: TRBV12-5
d_gene: TRBD1
len: 14
j_gene: TRBJ2-5
abundance: few
CDR3aa: CASGWGTGLETQYF
CDR3nt: TGTGCTAGTGGTTGGGGGACAGGGCTGGAGACCCAGTACTTC

v_gene: TRBV11-3
d_gene: TRBD1
len: 15
j_gene: TRBJ2-7
abundance: few
CDR3aa: CASSTRQGGSYEQYF
CDR3nt: TGTGCCAGCAGCACACGACAGGGGGGATCCTACGAGCAGTACTTC

v_gene: TRBV23-1
d_gene: NA
len: 13
j_gene: TRBJ1-6
abundance: NA
CDR3aa: CASSLEGGSPLHF
CDR3nt: TGCGCCAGCAGCTTAGAGGGGGGGTCACCCCTCCACTTT

v_gene: TRBV30
d_gene: TRBD1
len: 13
j_gene: TRBJ2-7
abundance: NA
CDR3aa: CAWKRQGAREQYF
CDR3nt: TGTGCCTGGAAGCGACAGGGGGCGCGGGAGCAGTACTTC

v_gene: TRBV14
d_gene: NA
len: 14
j_gene: TRBJ1-2
abundance: few
CDR3aa: CASSHGLPVYGYTF
CDR3nt: TGTGCCAGCAGCCATGGACTCCCGGTGTATGGCTACACCTTC

v_gene: TRBV30
d_gene: NA
len: 15
j_gene: TRBJ1-2
abundance: NA
CDR3aa: CAWVTGAASNYGYTF
CDR3nt: TGTGCCTGGGTAACGGGGGCCGCGAGTAACTATGGCTACACCTTC

v_gene: TRBV6-8
d_gene: TRBD1
len: 18
j_gene: TRBJ1-5
abundance: few
CDR3aa: CASRRTGASPYSNQPQHF
CDR3nt: TGTGCCAGCAGGCGGACAGGGGCAAGCCCTTATAGCAATCAGCCCCAGCATTTT

v_gene: TRBV11-3
d_gene: NA
len: 15
j_gene: TRBJ1-1
abundance: NA
CDR3aa: CASSLRMGGGTEAFF
CDR3nt: TGTGCCAGCAGCTTGAGAATGGGGGGAGGCACTGAAGCTTTCTTT

v_gene: TRBV5-1
d_gene: NA
len: 16
j_gene: TRBJ2-7
abundance: NA
CDR3aa: CASSSVNAGIGYEQYF
CDR3nt: TGCGCCAGCAGCTCCGTCAACGCAGGGATCGGGTACGAGCAGTACTTC

v_gene: TRBV10-2
d_gene: NA
len: 14
j_gene: TRBJ1-3
abundance: NA
CDR3aa: CASRETSSGNTIYF
CDR3nt: TGCGCCAGCAGGGAGACAAGCTCTGGAAACACCATATATTTT

v_gene: TRBV14
d_gene: TRBD2
len: 15
j_gene: TRBJ2-7
abundance: NA
CDR3aa: CASSLDSGSRNEQYF
CDR3nt: TGTGCCAGCAGCCTCGATAGCGGGAGTCGGAACGAGCAGTACTTC

v_gene: TRBV6-8
d_gene: TRBD2
len: 14
j_gene: TRBJ2-3
abundance: few
CDR3aa: CASKVQRDTDTQYF
CDR3nt: TGTGCCAGCAAAGTTCAGCGGGACACAGATACGCAGTATTTT

v_gene: TRBV19
d_gene: NA
len: 15
j_gene: TRBJ1-4
abundance: NA
CDR3aa: CASNSRTATNEKLFF
CDR3nt: TGTGCCAGTAACTCAAGAACCGCAACTAATGAAAAACTGTTTTTT

v_gene: TRBV30
d_gene: NA
len: 15
j_gene: TRBJ2-3
abundance: few
CDR3aa: CAWSVRGARTDTQYF
CDR3nt: TGTGCCTGGAGTGTGAGGGGGGCTAGGACAGATACGCAGTATTTT

v_gene: TRBV11-3
d_gene: NA
len: 16
j_gene: TRBJ2-1
abundance: few
CDR3aa: CASRDTSRSSYNEQFF
CDR3nt: TGTGCCAGCAGGGACACTAGCAGAAGCTCCTACAATGAGCAGTTCTTC

v_gene: TRBV29-1
d_gene: TRBD2
len: 13
j_gene: TRBJ2-2
abundance: NA
CDR3aa: CSVPSGRAGELFF
CDR3nt: TGCAGCGTTCCCAGCGGGAGGGCCGGGGAGCTGTTTTTT

v_gene: TRBV9
d_gene: NA
len: 15
j_gene: TRBJ2-1
abundance: medium-sized
CDR3aa: CASSVRSGYYNEQFF
CDR3nt: TGTGCCAGCAGCGTTCGGAGCGGGTACTACAATGAGCAGTTCTTC